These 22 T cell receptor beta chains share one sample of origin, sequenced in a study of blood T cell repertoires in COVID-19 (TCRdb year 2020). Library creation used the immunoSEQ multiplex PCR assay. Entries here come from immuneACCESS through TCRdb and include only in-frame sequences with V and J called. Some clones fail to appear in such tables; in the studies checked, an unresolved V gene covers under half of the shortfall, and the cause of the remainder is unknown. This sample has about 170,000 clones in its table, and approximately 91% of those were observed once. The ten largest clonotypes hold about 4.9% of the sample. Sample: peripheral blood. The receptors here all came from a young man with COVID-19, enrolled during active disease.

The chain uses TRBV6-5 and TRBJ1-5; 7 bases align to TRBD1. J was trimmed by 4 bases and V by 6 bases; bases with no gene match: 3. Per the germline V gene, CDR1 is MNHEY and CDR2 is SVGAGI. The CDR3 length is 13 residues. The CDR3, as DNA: TGTGCCAGCAGGACAGGGAAGAATCAGCCCCAGCATTTT. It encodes CASRTGKNQPQHF.

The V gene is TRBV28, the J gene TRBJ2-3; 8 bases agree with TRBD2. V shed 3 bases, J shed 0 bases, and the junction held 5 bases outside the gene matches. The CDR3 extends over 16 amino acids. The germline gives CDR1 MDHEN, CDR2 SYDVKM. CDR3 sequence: CASSFERERSTDTQYF. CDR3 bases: TGTGCCAGCAGTTTCGAGCGGGAGAGGAGCACAGATACGCAGTATTTT.

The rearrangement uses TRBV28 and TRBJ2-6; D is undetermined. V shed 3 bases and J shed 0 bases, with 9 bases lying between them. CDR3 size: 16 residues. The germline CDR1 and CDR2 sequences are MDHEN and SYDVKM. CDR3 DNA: TGTGCCAGCAGTTTTTACCGAGGCTCTGGGGCCAACGTCCTGACTTTC. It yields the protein CASSFYRGSGANVLTF.

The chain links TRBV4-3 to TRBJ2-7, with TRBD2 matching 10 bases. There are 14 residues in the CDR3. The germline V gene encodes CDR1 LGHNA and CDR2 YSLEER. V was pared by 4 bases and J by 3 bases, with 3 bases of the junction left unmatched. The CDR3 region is CASSPGLAVYEQYF. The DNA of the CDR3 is TGCGCCAGCAGCCCCGGACTAGCGGTCTACGAGCAGTACTTC.

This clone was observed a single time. The CDR3 DNA follows: TGTGCCAGCAGTTCGGGACTAGCGAATGAGCAGTTCTTC. Its translation: CASSSGLANEQFF. The chain links TRBV27 to TRBJ2-1; 10 positions agree with TRBD2. J was trimmed by 7 bases and V by 4 bases; bases with no gene match: 1. Germline V gene lookup returns CDR1 MNHEY and CDR2 SMNVEV (reference sequence). CDR3 length: 13 residues.

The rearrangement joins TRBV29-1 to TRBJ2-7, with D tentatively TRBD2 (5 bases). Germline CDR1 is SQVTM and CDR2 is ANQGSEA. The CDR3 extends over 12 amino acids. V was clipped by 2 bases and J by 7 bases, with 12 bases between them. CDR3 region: CSVEFARGEQYF. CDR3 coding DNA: TGCAGCGTTGAATTCGCCCGAGGGGAGCAGTACTTC.

The CDR3 nucleotides read TGTGCCTGGAGCTCGGGACAGGGGAATTCACCCCTCCACTTT. It specifies CAWSSGQGNSPLHF. V and J are TRBV30 and TRBJ1-6, with 10 nucleotides matching TRBD1. The CDR3 sequence is 14 residues long. Germline V lookup: CDR1 GTSNPN, CDR2 SVGIG (reference sequence). With V trimmed by 3 bases and J by 7 bases, 3 bases remained unmatched.

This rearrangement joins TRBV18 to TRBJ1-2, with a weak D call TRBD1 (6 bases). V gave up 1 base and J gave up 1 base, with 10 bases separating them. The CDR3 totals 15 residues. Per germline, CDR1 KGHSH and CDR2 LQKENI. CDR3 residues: CASSPLDRYNYGYTF. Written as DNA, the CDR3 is TGTGCCAGCTCACCACTGGACAGATATAACTATGGCTACACCTTC.

CDR3 amino acids: CASSWRAFYNEQFF. The CDR3 DNA sequence: TGTGCCAGCAGTTGGCGGGCCTTTTACAATGAGCAGTTCTTC. This sequence joins TRBV28 and TRBJ2-1; the D gene is possibly TRBD2 (5 bases). The length of the CDR3 is 14 residues. The germline CDR1 and CDR2 sequences are MDHEN and SYDVKM. Between the trimmed V and J ends, which lost 4 bases and 4 bases, there was a span of 11 bases. Filled out from reference TRBV28 and TRBJ2-1, the complete variable domain reads DVKVTQSSRYLVKRTGEKVFLECVQDMDHENMFWYRQDPGLGLRLIYFSYDVKMKEKGDIPEGYSVSREKKERFSLILESASTNQTSMYLCASSWRAFYNEQFFGPGTRLTVL.

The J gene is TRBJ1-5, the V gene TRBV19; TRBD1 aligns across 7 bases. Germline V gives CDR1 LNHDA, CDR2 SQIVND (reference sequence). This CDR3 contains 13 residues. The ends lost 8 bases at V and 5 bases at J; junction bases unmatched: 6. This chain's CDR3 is CASVQGGDQPQHF. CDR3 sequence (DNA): TGTGCCAGTGTCCAGGGGGGAGATCAGCCCCAGCATTTT.

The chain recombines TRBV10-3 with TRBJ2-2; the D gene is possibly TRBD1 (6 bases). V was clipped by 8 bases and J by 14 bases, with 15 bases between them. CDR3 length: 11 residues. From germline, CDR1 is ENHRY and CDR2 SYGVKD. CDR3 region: CAIEDMGALFF. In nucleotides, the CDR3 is TGTGCCATCGAGGATATGGGGGCACTGTTTTTT.

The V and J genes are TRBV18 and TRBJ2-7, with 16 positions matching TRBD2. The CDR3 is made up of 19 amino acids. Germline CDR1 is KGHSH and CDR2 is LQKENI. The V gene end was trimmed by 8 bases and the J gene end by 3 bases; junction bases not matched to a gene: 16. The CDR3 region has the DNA TGTGCCAGCAGGGGGCAACCGGGACTAGCGGGAGGGCCCGACTACGAGCAGTACTTC. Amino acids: CASRGQPGLAGGPDYEQYF.

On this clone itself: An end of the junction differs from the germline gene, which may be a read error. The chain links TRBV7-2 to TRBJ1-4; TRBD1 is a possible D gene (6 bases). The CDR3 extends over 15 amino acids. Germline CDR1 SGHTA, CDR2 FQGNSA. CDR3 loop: CASSLTGGFNEKLLF. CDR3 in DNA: TGTGCCAGCAGCTTAACGGGGGGCTTCAATGAAAAACTGCTTTTT.

The CDR3 sequence: CASSTTGQGKTEAFF. CDR3 nucleotides: TGTGCCAGCAGTACAACGGGACAGGGAAAGACTGAAGCTTTCTTT. The gene calls are TRBV2 and TRBJ1-1, with 9 bases lining up with TRBD1. The CDR3 runs 15 residues. The V gene end was trimmed by 5 bases and the J gene end by 5 bases; junction bases not matched to a gene: 9. Germline loops: CDR1 SNHLY, CDR2 FYNNEI. Using reference TRBV2 and TRBJ1-1 for the parts outside the CDR3, the full variable domain is EPEVTQTPSHQVTQMGQEVILRCVPISNHLYFYWYRQILGQKVEFLVSFYNNEISEKSEIFDDQFSVERPDGSNFTLKIRSTKLEDSAMYFCASSTTGQGKTEAFFGQGTRLTVV.

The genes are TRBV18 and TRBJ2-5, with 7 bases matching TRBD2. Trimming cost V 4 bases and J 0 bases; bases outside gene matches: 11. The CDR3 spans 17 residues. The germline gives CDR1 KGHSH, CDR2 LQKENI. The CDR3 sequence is CASSLTGLSGNQETQYF. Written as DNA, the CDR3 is TGTGCCAGCTCACTGACGGGACTAAGCGGGAACCAAGAGACCCAGTACTTC.

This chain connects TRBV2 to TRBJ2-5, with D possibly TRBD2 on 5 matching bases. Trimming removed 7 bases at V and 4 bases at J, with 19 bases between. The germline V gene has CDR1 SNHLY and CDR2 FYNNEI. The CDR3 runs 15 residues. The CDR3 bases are TGTGCCAGCACCCCGTTACGCGGGCCTGGAGAGACCCAGTACTTC. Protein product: CASTPLRGPGETQYF.

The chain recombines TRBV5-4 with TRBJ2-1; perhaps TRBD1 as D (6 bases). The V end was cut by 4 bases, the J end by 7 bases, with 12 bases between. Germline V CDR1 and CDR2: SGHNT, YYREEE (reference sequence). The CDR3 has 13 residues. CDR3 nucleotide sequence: TGTGCCAGCAGCAGGGGGTCCAATAATGAGCAGTTCTTC. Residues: CASSRGSNNEQFF.

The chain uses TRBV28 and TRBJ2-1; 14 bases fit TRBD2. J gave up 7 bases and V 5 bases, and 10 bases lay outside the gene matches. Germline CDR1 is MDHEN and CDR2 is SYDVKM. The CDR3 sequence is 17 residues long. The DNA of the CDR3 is TGTGCCAGCAGTCCCGGGACTAGCGGGAGATGGTGGAATGAGCAGTTCTTC. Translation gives CASSPGTSGRWWNEQFF.

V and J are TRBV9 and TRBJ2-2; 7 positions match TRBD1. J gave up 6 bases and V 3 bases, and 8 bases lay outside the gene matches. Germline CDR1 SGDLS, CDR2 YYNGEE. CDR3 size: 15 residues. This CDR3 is CASSGSTGYAGELFF. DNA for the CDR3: TGTGCCAGCAGCGGGTCGACAGGGTATGCCGGGGAGCTGTTTTTT.

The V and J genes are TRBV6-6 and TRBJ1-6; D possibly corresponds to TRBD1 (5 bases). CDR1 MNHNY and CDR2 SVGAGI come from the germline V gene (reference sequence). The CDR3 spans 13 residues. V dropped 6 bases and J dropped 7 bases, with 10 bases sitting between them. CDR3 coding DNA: TGTGCCAGCAGCTCCAGGGTAAATTCACCCCTCCACTTT. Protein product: CASSSRVNSPLHF.

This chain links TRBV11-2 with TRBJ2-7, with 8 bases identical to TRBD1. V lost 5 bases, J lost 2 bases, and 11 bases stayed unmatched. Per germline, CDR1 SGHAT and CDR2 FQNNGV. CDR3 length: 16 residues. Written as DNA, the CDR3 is TGTGCCAGCAGCCCTTTAACTCGGACAGGGCCCTACGAGCAGTACTTC. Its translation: CASSPLTRTGPYEQYF.

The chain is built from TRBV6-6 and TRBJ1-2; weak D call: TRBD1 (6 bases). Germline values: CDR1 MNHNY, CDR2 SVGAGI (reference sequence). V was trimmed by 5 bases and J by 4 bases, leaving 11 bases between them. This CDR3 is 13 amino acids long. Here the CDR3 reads CASSKGQSYGYTF. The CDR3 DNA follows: TGTGCCAGCAGTAAAGGACAGAGCTATGGCTACACCTTC.